This T cell receptor (beta chain) was retrieved from a study of read filtering for tumor transcriptome and immune sequencing. Study-wide background: Transcriptome libraries were built from DNase-treated RNA. Per sample, TCR-region reads ranged about 4.05 to 11 million by IR-seq, roughly 80 to 1,300 by RNA-seq.

The table lists this clonotype with many counts. Its matching antigen is unknown. Molecular barcoded adaptors covering alpha/delta and beta/gamma chains were used on around 400 ng RNA. One entry per CDR3 protein results from TCRdb running MiXCR on the reads. The repertoire holds roughly 56,000 distinct CDR3 sequences, with about 21% as singletons. Study-level results: IR-seq and RNA-seq agreed better without single-read clonotypes.

CDR3 length: 15 residues. CDR1 ENHRY and CDR2 SYGVKD come from the germline V gene. V was trimmed by 9 bases and J by 0 bases, leaving 17 bases between them. At the time of active disease, bone marrow was collected from every patient. The sequencing sample was made of a population of CD138-negative cells sorted from bone marrow. The chain combines TRBV10-3 with TRBJ1-1, with TRBD1 as a possible D gene (5 bases). The receptor comes from a donor at least 40 years old with multiple myeloma. CDR3 loop: CAISTGTAMNTEAFF. CDR3 sequence (DNA): TGTGCCATATCGACCGGGACGGCTATGAACACTGAAGCTTTCTTT.